One and the same sample provided the 2 T cell receptor beta chains below, sequenced in a study of T cell changes during pregnancy in multiple sclerosis. Clones were read by immunoSEQ multiplex PCR, and TCRdb kept only the in-frame ones, dropping some. The repertoire consists of some 60,000 clones, with approximately 90% occurring once and the leading ten covering about 2.7%. The sample in question was peripheral blood, obtained in the second trimester of pregnancy. All receptors derive from a female donor in good health, enrolled as a control in a pregnancy study.

The chain employs TRBV11-1 and TRBJ2-7, with D possibly matching TRBD2 (5 bases). CDR3 length: 13 residues. Germline-derived CDR1 and CDR2 are SGHAT and FQDESV (reference sequence). V was pared by 0 bases and J by 4 bases, with 7 bases between. The CDR3 nucleotides read TGTGCCAGCAGCTTAGCGCCGGGGTACGAGCAGTACTTC. It codes for CASSLAPGYEQYF.

The chain combines TRBV6-5 with TRBJ2-7; tentative D call: TRBD2 (5 bases). Germline V lookup: CDR1 MNHEY, CDR2 SVGAGI. The CDR3 sequence is 14 residues long. V lost 6 bases and J 7 bases, leaving 19 bases between the germline ends. CDR3 coding DNA: TGTGCCAGCAGCCCCGGCCCAAGCACGGGGGAGCAGTACTTC. Protein sequence: CASSPGPSTGEQYF.